This T cell receptor (beta chain) was observed in a study of shared clonotypes between healthy human individuals (dated by TCRdb to about 2020). In terms of the full investigation: Three men and a couple of women, aged 18 to 49 years, made up the cohort. Per donor, three plates each were used for CD4 naive and CD4 memory, two for CD8 naive, and one for CD8 memory. To estimate repertoire size and how much clonotypes are shared between individuals, the study performed deep sequencing of blood TCR repertoires from about 5 healthy adults. Libraries were prepared and TCR repertoires were sequenced by different laboratories using diverse techniques, in order to increase sequencing depth and limit assay-specific biases. Leukapheresis yielded between about 0.85 and 9 billion PBMCs per donor. Broader findings and caveats from the paper: Approximately 5% of naive CD4, more than 3% of naive CD8, roughly 2.4% of memory CD4, and approximately 0.39% of memory CD8 clonotypes were shared across a few donors. Naive subsets generally had larger estimated clonotype richness than memory subsets did. The small number of donors limited the genetic and exposure-history diversity represented. Pairwise subsampling led to the expectation that sequencing depth would affect the degree of clonotype sharing among donors. Incomplete sequencing was indicated by rarefaction of sorted-subset datasets, despite the large sequencing depth. Sampling was restricted to blood, and TCR repertoires in tissue are likely to differ from TCR repertoires in blood. Higher generation probabilities were observed for clonotypes shared by all four sorted-subset donors than for non-shared clonotypes.

To note about this clone: The clone's antigen remains unknown. The input lacks base qualities; no much larger clone sits a single base away.

TCR CDR3 regions were amplified from genomic DNA by multiplex PCR using the deep immunoSEQ assay. Extracted genomic DNA from each cell subset was distributed evenly across all wells of several immunoSEQ 96-well plates, and each plate was treated as a replicate. For sorted subsets, 200 to 250 ng of genomic DNA, equivalent to 25,000 to 35,000 T cell genomes, went into each replicate PCR. Purified libraries were quantified with a Qubit 3.0 fluorometer, sized on a Bioanalyzer 2100, and re-quantified with the KAPA Library Quantification kit. Each immunoSEQ 96-well plate was sequenced on its own single-read 150-cycle Illumina NextSeq 550 flow cell. Per the authors' processing: The immunoSEQ output contained only junctional sequences without quality scores, so filtering could not match that applied to full-length reads. To assign V/J genes and CDR3, sequences were annotated using PyIR, a Python wrapper for IgBLAST v1.9, with IMGT germline references. Reads with weak V/J assignments (E-value above 1e-6), missing CDR3, stop codons, out-of-frame junctions, or ambiguous translated residues were removed. A V3J clonotype was defined by an identical inferred V gene, J gene, and CDR3 amino acid sequence. Percentage overlap between repertoires was calculated by dividing the number of shared unique clonotypes by the size of the smaller repertoire. RTK rarefaction, the Chao1 estimator, and Recon v2.1 estimates of unobserved clonotypes were used to assess repertoire richness. Generation probabilities for all TCRbeta clonotypes obtained by the gDNA method from a few donors were computed using OLGA. TCRdb's version of the immuneACCESS table is confined to in-frame rearrangements and falls short of the full clone set. An unresolved V gene accounts for under half of the shortfall where checked; the remainder is of unknown origin. V and J calls plus clone size are reproduced from that table; the DNA served to infer D and trimming. The sample records around 2.5 million clones, 93% of which are singletons. Jointly, the top ten make up more than 0.35% of the sample.

From the germline V gene, CDR1 is MGHRA and CDR2 is YSYEKL. V is cut back by 3 bases and J by 7 bases, with 5 bases in the junction unmatched. The CDR3 holds 14 amino acids from the cysteine to the phenylalanine. Left in the record is the CDR3 DNA by itself, 42 bases read in frame from the first base. Healthy HIV-negative adults with no recently reported acute infections or vaccinations were included as donors. All donors were Caucasian adults living in Nashville, Tennessee, USA. CD4+ T cells were enriched through magnetic negative selection, after which naive cells were positively selected on CD45RA and the remaining negative fraction served as the memory subset. After blood collection by leukapheresis, PBMCs were isolated using Ficoll-Histopaque density gradient centrifugation and then cryopreserved in the vapor phase of liquid nitrogen. Purity and quantity of every magnetically sorted T cell population were checked by analytical flow cytometry. Each sorted fraction had its genomic DNA isolated and then quantified by UV absorbance on a Nanodrop 2000c.

The sequencing input was naive CD4+ T cells from PBMCs. What this sample's cell subset or site label stands for: CD45RA+ positively selected. This sequence was found in a man aged 18 to 30 in good health. Some clones in this sample may be carry-over from other donors' samples. Recombination joined TRBV4-1 with TRBJ2-7, with 11 junctional bases fitting TRBD2. The DNA sequence is TGCGCCAGCAGCCAGGCGGGACTAGCGGAAGAGCAGTACTTC. Translated, this gives CASSQAGLAEEQYF.